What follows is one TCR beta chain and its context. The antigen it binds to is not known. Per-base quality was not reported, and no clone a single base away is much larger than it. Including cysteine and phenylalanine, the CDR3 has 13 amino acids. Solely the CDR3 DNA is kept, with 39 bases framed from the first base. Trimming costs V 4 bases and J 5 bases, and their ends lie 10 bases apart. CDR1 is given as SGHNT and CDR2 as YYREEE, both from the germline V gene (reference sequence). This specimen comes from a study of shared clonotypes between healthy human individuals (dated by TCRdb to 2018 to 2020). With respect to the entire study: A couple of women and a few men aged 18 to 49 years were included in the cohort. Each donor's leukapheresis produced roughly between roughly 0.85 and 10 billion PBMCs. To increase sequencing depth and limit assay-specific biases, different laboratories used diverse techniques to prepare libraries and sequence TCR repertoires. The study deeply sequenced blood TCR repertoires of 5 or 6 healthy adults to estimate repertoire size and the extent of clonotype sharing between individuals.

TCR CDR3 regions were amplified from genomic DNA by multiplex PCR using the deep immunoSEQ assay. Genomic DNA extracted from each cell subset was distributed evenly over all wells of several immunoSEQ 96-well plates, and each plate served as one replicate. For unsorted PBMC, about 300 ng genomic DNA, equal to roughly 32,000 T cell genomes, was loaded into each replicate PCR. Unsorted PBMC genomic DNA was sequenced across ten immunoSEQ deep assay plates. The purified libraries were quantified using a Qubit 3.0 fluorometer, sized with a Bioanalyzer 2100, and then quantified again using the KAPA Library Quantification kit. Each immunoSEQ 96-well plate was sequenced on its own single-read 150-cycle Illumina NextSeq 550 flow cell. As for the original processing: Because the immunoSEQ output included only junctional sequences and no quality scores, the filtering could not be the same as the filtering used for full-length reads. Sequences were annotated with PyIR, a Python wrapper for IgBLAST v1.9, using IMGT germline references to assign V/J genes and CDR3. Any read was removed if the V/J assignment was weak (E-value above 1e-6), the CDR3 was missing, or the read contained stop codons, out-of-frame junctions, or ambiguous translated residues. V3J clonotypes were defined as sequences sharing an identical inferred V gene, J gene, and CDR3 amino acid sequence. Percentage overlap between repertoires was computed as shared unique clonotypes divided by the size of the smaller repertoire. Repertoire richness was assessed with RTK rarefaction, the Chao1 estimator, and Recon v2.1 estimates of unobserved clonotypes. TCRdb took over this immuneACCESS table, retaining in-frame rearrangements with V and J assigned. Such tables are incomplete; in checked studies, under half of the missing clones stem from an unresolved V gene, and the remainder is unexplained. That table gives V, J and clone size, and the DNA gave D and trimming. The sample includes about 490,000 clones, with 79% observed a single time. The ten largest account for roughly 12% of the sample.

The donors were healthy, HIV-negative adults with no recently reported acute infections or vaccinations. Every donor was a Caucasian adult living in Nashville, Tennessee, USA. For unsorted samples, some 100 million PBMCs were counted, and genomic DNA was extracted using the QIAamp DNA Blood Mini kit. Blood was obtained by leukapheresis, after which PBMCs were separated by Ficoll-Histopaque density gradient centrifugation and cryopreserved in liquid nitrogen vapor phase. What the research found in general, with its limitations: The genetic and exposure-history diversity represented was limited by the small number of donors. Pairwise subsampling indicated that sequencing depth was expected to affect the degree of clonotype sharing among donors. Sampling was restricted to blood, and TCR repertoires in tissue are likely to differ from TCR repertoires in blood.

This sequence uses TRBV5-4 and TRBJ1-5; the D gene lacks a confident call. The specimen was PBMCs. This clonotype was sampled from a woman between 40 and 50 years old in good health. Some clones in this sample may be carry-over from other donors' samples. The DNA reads TGTGCCAGCAGCCAGGAACCAGATCAGCCCCAGCATTTT. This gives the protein CASSQEPDQPQHF. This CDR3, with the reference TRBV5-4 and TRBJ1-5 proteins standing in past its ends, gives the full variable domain ETGVTQSPTHLIKTRGQQVTLRCSSQSGHNTVSWYQQALGQGPQFIFQYYREEENGRGNFPPRFSGLQFPNYSSELNVNALELDDSALYLCASSQEPDQPQHFGDGTRLSIL.